This is a list of T cell receptor beta chains from one sample in a study of a mutant IDH1 vaccine in newly diagnosed glioma. No antigen is known for these receptors. Method: immunoSEQ multiplex PCR; TCRdb's copy keeps in-frame clones and lacks some. This sample yields 75,000 to 80,000 clones, of which approximately 85% are seen a single time; approximately 0.8% belongs to the top ten. Sequencing was performed on PBMCs, taken from a glioma patient whose treatment included an IDH1 peptide vaccine. These receptor sequences come from a woman between 50 and 59 years old with glioma. The CDR3 runs from the conserved cysteine through the conserved F or W. Each record gives: CDR3 DNA, CDR3 protein, J gene, D gene, clone size, V gene. The D gene is left open where the match is weak. Some rows mark clone size as missing; the rest say once, few, many or name a class of expanded clone.

TGTGCCAGCAGGTTGACGGGAGGCGATACGCAGTATTTT,CASRLTGGDTQYF,TRBJ2-3,TRBD2,-,TRBV27
TGTGCCAGCAGTGCGGGTAGAGACCGAAGAACCGGGGAGCTGTTTTTT,CASSAGRDRRTGELFF,TRBJ2-2,-,-,TRBV6-1
TGTGCCAGCAGTTACAGGAGCTCCTACGAGCAGTACTTC,CASSYRSSYEQYF,TRBJ2-7,-,-,TRBV6-6
TGCGCCAGCAGCCTCCGGCTACTAGGCAATGAGCAGTTCTTC,CASSLRLLGNEQFF,TRBJ2-1,-,-,TRBV5-1
TGTGCCAGTGAGCAGGGACCGGATTCACCCCTCCACTTT,CASEQGPDSPLHF,TRBJ1-6,-,-,TRBV19
TGCGCCAGCAGCCCCTTCAGGGAGAATGAGCAGTTCTTC,CASSPFRENEQFF,TRBJ2-1,-,-,TRBV5-1
TGTGCCAGCAGCGCAGGTTCTAGCGGGAGCGATGAGCAGTTCTTC,CASSAGSSGSDEQFF,TRBJ2-1,TRBD2,-,TRBV9
TGTGCCAGCAGCCCCTCAGGGACGAGCACAGATACGCAGTATTTT,CASSPSGTSTDTQYF,TRBJ2-3,-,-,TRBV9
TGTGCCAGCAGTTTAACGGGAATGACCTACGAGCAGTACTTC,CASSLTGMTYEQYF,TRBJ2-7,-,-,TRBV28
TGTGCCAGCAGTTCTCCCTCTGGACTAGCGGCGAACACCGGGGAGCTGTTTTTT,CASSSPSGLAANTGELFF,TRBJ2-2,TRBD2,-,TRBV7-6
TGTGCCTGGAGTCAACCAGGGGGTTTGGGGGTCATTCAGTACTTC,CAWSQPGGLGVIQYF,TRBJ2-4,TRBD1,once,TRBV30
TGTGCCAGCAGCCCCTTGAGAGTTCTCGAGCAGTACTTC,CASSPLRVLEQYF,TRBJ2-7,-,-,TRBV28
TGTGCCAGCTCACCACCAGCAGGAGACCATGGCTACACCTTC,CASSPPAGDHGYTF,TRBJ1-2,-,-,TRBV18
TGTGCCAGCAATCGGGACAGTTCCTACGAGCAGTACTTC,CASNRDSSYEQYF,TRBJ2-7,TRBD1,once,TRBV7-9
TGTGCCAGCAGTAGGGGCGCGGGAAACACCATATATTTT,CASSRGAGNTIYF,TRBJ1-3,-,-,TRBV27
TGTGCCAGCAGCGTAGAATCGATGGGGGAGACCCAGTACTTC,CASSVESMGETQYF,TRBJ2-5,-,-,TRBV9
TGCGCCAGCAGTAGGGCTCGACCGGGACAGGGTACGAATGAGCAGTTCTTC,CASSRARPGQGTNEQFF,TRBJ2-1,TRBD1,-,TRBV5-1
TGTGCCAGCAGACTTACTAGCGGGAGAAGGAGCACAGATACGCAGTATTTT,CASRLTSGRRSTDTQYF,TRBJ2-3,TRBD2,-,TRBV2
TGTGCCAGCAGGGGGACAGCGCCAATTCCAACTAATGAAAAACTGTTTTTT,CASRGTAPIPTNEKLFF,TRBJ1-4,TRBD1,-,TRBV28
TGTGCCAGCAGCTGGACAGGCAATAATTCACCCCTCCACTTT,CASSWTGNNSPLHF,TRBJ1-6,TRBD1,-,TRBV5-6
TGTGCCAGCAGCCAATCCGGGGGTTGGGAAGAGACCCAGTACTTC,CASSQSGGWEETQYF,TRBJ2-5,-,-,TRBV27
TGCAGCTGCGGGCAGGGGGCGACCTATGGCTACACCTTC,CSCGQGATYGYTF,TRBJ1-2,TRBD1,-,TRBV29-1
TGTGCCAGCAGCTTGACGACAGGGAAAGCCGGGGAGCTGTTTTTT,CASSLTTGKAGELFF,TRBJ2-2,TRBD1,-,TRBV7-9
TGTGCCAGTAGTATAGGAGGGTCCCTCGAGACCCAGTACTTC,CASSIGGSLETQYF,TRBJ2-5,-,-,TRBV19
TGTGCCAGCAGTGAATTTTCTGAGCAGTACTTC,CASSEFSEQYF,TRBJ2-7,-,-,TRBV2
TGTGCCAGCAGCTCTCGGACTAGCGGGAACACCGGGGAGCTGTTTTTT,CASSSRTSGNTGELFF,TRBJ2-2,TRBD2,-,TRBV7-9
TGTGCCAGCAGTTTATCCAACTCTGGGGCCAACGTCCTGACTTTC,CASSLSNSGANVLTF,TRBJ2-6,-,-,TRBV28
TGTGCCAGCAGTTTAACGACAGCCGAGCAGTACTTC,CASSLTTAEQYF,TRBJ2-7,-,-,TRBV28
TGTGCCAGCAGGCCCGGTCAGGGGTCTAGCTACGAGCAGTACTTC,CASRPGQGSSYEQYF,TRBJ2-7,-,once,TRBV6-5